These 24 T cell receptor beta chains originate from one sample sequenced in a study of T cells after yellow fever vaccination. One entry per CDR3 protein results from TCRdb running MiXCR on the 5' RACE reads. The sample records some 320,000 distinct CDR3 sequences, over 3.5% being singletons. The sequencing here drew on PBMCs, taken 15 days after the yellow fever booster vaccination. The source is a young man who received the YFV17D yellow fever vaccine.

This clonotype appeared a few times. The gene calls are TRBV20-1 and TRBJ1-6; D gene ambiguous. The length of the CDR3 is 13 residues. V dropped 6 bases and J dropped 8 bases, with 14 bases sitting between them. Germline-derived CDR1 and CDR2 are DFQATT and SNEGSKA (reference sequence). The CDR3 DNA follows: TGCAGTGCGGATGGGTCACGGGATTCACCCCTCCACTTT. This codes for CSADGSRDSPLHF.

This clonotype was detected many times. J is TRBJ2-2 and V is TRBV7-2, with D uncertain. Germline values: CDR1 SGHTA, CDR2 FQGNSA. This CDR3 region has 14 residues. V was cut by 3 bases and J by 3 bases, with 8 bases left in between. The CDR3 sequence: CASSFFGYTGELFF. The CDR3 nucleotides read TGTGCCAGCAGCTTTTTTGGATACACCGGGGAGCTGTTTTTT.

The V call is TRBV2, the J call TRBJ2-7, with D unresolved. V lost 8 bases and J lost 2, with 7 bases in between. There are 11 residues in the CDR3. Germline assignment: CDR1 SNHLY and CDR2 FYNNEI. The CDR3 region is CASASAYEQYF. The CDR3 region has the DNA TGTGCCAGCGCCTCGGCCTACGAGCAGTACTTC.

For this clonotype: One base away lies a much larger clone, so this may be a sequencing read error. The chain links TRBV11-2 to TRBJ2-5, with no clear D. Germline values: CDR1 SGHAT, CDR2 FQNNGV. V was pared by 0 bases and J by 1 base, with 3 bases between. The CDR3 has 13 amino acids. The CDR3 DNA sequence: TGTGCCAGCAGCTTAGAACCCCAAGAGACCCAGTACTTC. Translated: CASSLEPQETQYF.

The V and J genes are TRBV7-2 and TRBJ2-1; 8 bases map to TRBD1. V lost 4 bases and J lost 1; bases outside the gene matches: 9. There are 17 residues in the CDR3. CDR1 is SGHTA and CDR2 is FQGNSA in the germline V gene. The CDR3 reads CASSSARQGMSYNEQFF. Here the CDR3 DNA reads TGTGCCAGCAGCTCCGCAAGACAGGGGATGTCCTACAATGAGCAGTTCTTC.

This clonotype was seen at least ten times. The CDR3 region is CASIPGQGILYYGYTF. The CDR3 DNA sequence: TGTGCCAGCATTCCGGGACAGGGGATCCTCTACTATGGCTACACCTTC. This chain links TRBV28 with TRBJ1-2; 10 positions agree with TRBD1. Unmatched junction bases numbered 11, after V lost 7 bases and J lost 3 bases. The germline V gene encodes CDR1 MDHEN and CDR2 SYDVKM. The CDR3 extends over 16 amino acids.

This clonotype was recorded at least ten times. This rearrangement joins TRBV7-2 to TRBJ1-5; 10 nucleotides match TRBD1. Trimming took 4 bases from V and 11 from J; bases not matched to a gene: 2. CDR1 and CDR2 from the germline V gene are SGHTA and FQGNSA. The CDR3 spans 12 residues. CDR3: CASSWTGGAQHF. The CDR3 DNA follows: TGTGCCAGCAGCTGGACAGGGGGAGCCCAGCATTTT.

Only a few counts were recorded for this clonotype. This chain joins TRBV6-6 and TRBJ2-1; 8 bases are shared with TRBD2. Germline trimming cut 0 bases from V and 6 bases from J; bases unmatched to any gene: 13. Germline CDR1 and CDR2: MNHNY and SVGAGI (reference sequence). The CDR3 spans 18 residues. CDR3 bases: TGTGCCAGCAGTTACTCGATGTCTACAGCGGGGGCCAGCAATGAGCAGTTCTTC. It specifies CASSYSMSTAGASNEQFF.

This clonotype appeared a few times. The chain uses TRBV4-1 and TRBJ1-5; maybe TRBD1 (6 bases). The V end lost 4 bases, the J end lost 6 bases, and 22 bases lay between the germline ends. Germline CDR1 reads MGHRA; CDR2 reads YSYEKL. CDR3 length: 17 residues. This CDR3 reads CASSPGAKGGKGQPQHF. The CDR3 nucleotides read TGCGCCAGCAGCCCCGGTGCCAAGGGGGGGAAGGGTCAGCCCCAGCATTTT.

This clonotype was seen more than once but under ten times. The chain recombines TRBV7-2 with TRBJ1-4; 7 bases are a match to TRBD1. The CDR3 extends over 14 amino acids. J lost 5 bases, V lost 7 bases, and 7 bases had no gene match. Germline values: CDR1 SGHTA, CDR2 FQGNSA. The CDR3 spells CASTRDSSNEKLFF. The CDR3 DNA is TGTGCCAGCACCCGGGACAGTTCCAATGAAAAACTGTTTTTT. Looking up the rest from reference TRBV7-2 and TRBJ1-4 gives the full variable domain: GAGVSQSPSNKVTEKGKDVELRCDPISGHTALYWYRQSLGQGLEFLIYFQGNSAPDKSGLPSDRFSAERTGGSVSTLTIQRTQQEDSAVYLCASTRDSSNEKLFFGSGTQLSVL.

This clonotype was detected many times. This chain connects TRBV4-3 to TRBJ2-5; D unclear. Trimming stripped 0 bases from V and 2 bases from J, with 13 bases between. Germline CDR1 LGHNA, CDR2 YSLEER. The CDR3 runs 16 residues. The CDR3 DNA is TGCGCCAGCAGCCAAGACGTTTGGGTGGGTCAAGAGACCCAGTACTTC. Translated: CASSQDVWVGQETQYF.

This clonotype was counted between two and nine times. This chain connects TRBV6-5 to TRBJ1-1; D is ambiguous. V shed 6 bases and J shed 8 bases, with 16 bases lying between them. Germline V gene sequence: CDR1 MNHEY, CDR2 SVGAGI. This CDR3 has 13 amino acids. The CDR3 sequence: CASSHGGGYEAFF. In DNA, the CDR3 is TGTGCCAGCAGCCACGGAGGAGGTTACGAAGCTTTCTTT.

This clonotype appeared many times. V gene TRBV6-2 or TRBV6-3 combines with J gene TRBJ2-7; D is possibly TRBD2 (5 bases). V was trimmed by 6 bases and J by 7 bases, leaving 16 bases between them. CDR3 length: 13 amino acids. From germline, CDR1 is MNHEY and CDR2 SVGEGT. The CDR3 here is CASSSYAPGEQYF. CDR3 bases: TGTGCCAGCAGCTCCTACGCACCGGGAGAGCAGTACTTC.

This clonotype was observed a few times. The V call is TRBV5-1, the J call TRBJ2-4; TRBD1 aligns across 8 bases. Germline V gene data show CDR1 as SGHRS and CDR2 as YFSETQ. CDR3 length: 14 amino acids. With 6 bases clipped from V and 6 bases from J, the junction kept 8 bases outside the gene matches. The CDR3 DNA reads TGCGCCAGCACCCCTGGGACAGGTTTAAACATTCAGTACTTC. Its translation is CASTPGTGLNIQYF.

This clonotype has ten or more counts. The rearrangement links TRBV20-1 to TRBJ2-1, with 12 bases lining up with TRBD2. Germline V gene sequence: CDR1 DFQATT, CDR2 SNEGSKA (reference sequence). J lost 12 bases, V lost 5 bases, and 14 bases had no gene match. The CDR3 runs to 15 residues. Written as DNA, the CDR3 is TGCAGTGCTGGGAAGACTAGCGGGGGTATTAAGGGGCAGTTCTTC. As protein: CSAGKTSGGIKGQFF.

This clonotype was recorded at least ten times. The chain employs TRBV6-4 and TRBJ1-5; D is uncertain. The CDR3 covers 14 residues. V dropped 7 bases and J dropped 3 bases, with 13 bases sitting between them. Germline values: CDR1 MRHNA, CDR2 SNTAGT. For the CDR3, the DNA is TGTGCCAGCAATTCGGCCTGGGACAATCAGCCCCAGCATTTT. Translation: CASNSAWDNQPQHF.

The table lists this clonotype with a few counts. This chain uses TRBV6-2 or TRBV6-3 with TRBJ1-6; D ambiguous. Trimming pared 2 bases from V and 6 bases from J, leaving 8 bases between. CDR1 and CDR2 from the germline V gene are MNHEY and SVGEGT. The length of the CDR3 is 14 residues. CDR3 in amino acids: CASSYGNFNSPLHF. DNA for the CDR3: TGTGCCAGCAGTTACGGGAATTTTAATTCACCCCTCCACTTT.

The chain has TRBV20-1 and TRBJ1-5, with D perhaps matching TRBD1 (6 bases). The V gene lost 6 bases and the J gene lost 0 bases, with 18 bases spanning the gap. This CDR3 has 16 amino acids. Germline V lookup: CDR1 DFQATT, CDR2 SNEGSKA (reference sequence). The CDR3 nucleotides are TGCAGTGCCACCCGCTACGGGGGGCTTAGCAATCAGCCCCAGCATTTT. Encoded protein: CSATRYGGLSNQPQHF.

There are many counts of this clonotype. V and J are TRBV20-1 and TRBJ2-3, with 10 nucleotides matching TRBD2. CDR3 length: 14 residues. The J segment lost 0 bases and the V segment lost 6 bases, leaving 3 bases of the junction unmatched. From germline, CDR1 is DFQATT and CDR2 SNEGSKA (reference sequence). CDR3 nucleotide sequence: TGCAGTGCCAAAGCGGGGGGGAGCACAGATACGCAGTATTTT. Its protein is CSAKAGGSTDTQYF.

There are many counts of this clonotype. V gene TRBV5-1 combines with J gene TRBJ2-2, with a weak D call TRBD1 (6 bases). With 4 bases removed from V and 4 bases from J, the gap between germline ends came to 14 bases. The CDR3 spans 15 residues. Germline assignment: CDR1 SGHRS and CDR2 YFSETQ. The CDR3: CASSKRTDLTGELFF. In nucleotides, the CDR3 is TGCGCCAGCAGCAAACGGACAGATCTCACCGGGGAGCTGTTTTTT.

In this sample, this clonotype turned up a few times. The chain is built from TRBV4-3 and TRBJ1-2; perhaps TRBD1 as D (5 bases). Germline loops: CDR1 LGHNA, CDR2 YSLEER. The CDR3 is 17 residues long. Trimming shortened V by 0 bases and J by 5 bases, and 19 bases separated the two germline ends. The CDR3 DNA sequence: TGCGCCAGCAGCCAAGAGGGGTCGTGGGCCGGGACGTATGGCTACACCTTC. The encoded protein is CASSQEGSWAGTYGYTF.

J is TRBJ2-1 and V is TRBV18; 9 bases agree with TRBD1. The CDR3 has 16 residues. The J segment lost 10 bases and the V segment lost 2 bases, leaving 12 bases of the junction unmatched. Per germline, CDR1 KGHSH and CDR2 LQKENI. CDR3 protein: CASSPIFSDRGGEQFF. CDR3 sequence (DNA): TGTGCCAGCTCACCAATTTTTTCGGACAGGGGCGGCGAGCAGTTCTTC. The whole variable domain, remainder taken from reference TRBV18 and TRBJ2-1, is NAGVMQNPRHLVRRRGQEARLRCSPMKGHSHVYWYRQLPEEGLKFMVYLQKENIIDESGMPKERFSAEFPKEGPSILRIQQVVRGDSAAYFCASSPIFSDRGGEQFFGPGTRLTVL.

The chain links TRBV24-1 to TRBJ2-5; 9 positions match TRBD1. From germline, CDR1 is KGHDR and CDR2 SFDVKD. The J segment lost 5 bases and the V segment lost 2 bases, leaving 5 bases of the junction unmatched. The CDR3 totals 15 residues. This chain's CDR3 is CATSDSRTGEETQYF. For the CDR3, the DNA is TGTGCCACCAGTGATTCCCGGACAGGGGAGGAGACCCAGTACTTC.

This clonotype occurred many times. The V gene is TRBV4-2, the J gene TRBJ2-5, with TRBD1 as a possible D gene (6 bases). Trimming stripped 0 bases from V and 5 bases from J, with 10 bases between. The germline gives CDR1 LGHNA, CDR2 YNFKEQ. The CDR3 consists of 14 residues. The CDR3 DNA reads as TGTGCCAGCAGCCAAGAGGGGGCAGCGGAGACCCAGTACTTC. This gives the protein CASSQEGAAETQYF.